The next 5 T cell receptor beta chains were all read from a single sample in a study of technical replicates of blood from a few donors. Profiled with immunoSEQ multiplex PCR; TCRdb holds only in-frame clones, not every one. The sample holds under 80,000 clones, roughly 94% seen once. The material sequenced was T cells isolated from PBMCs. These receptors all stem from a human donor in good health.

This CDR3 is CASRGGKSQGLSGANVLTF. Written as DNA, the CDR3 is TGTGCCAGCAGGGGAGGGAAGAGCCAGGGTCTCTCTGGGGCCAACGTCCTGACTTTC. The rearrangement joins TRBV7-9 to TRBJ2-6; 7 bases agree with TRBD2. This CDR3 has 19 residues. With 6 bases clipped from V and 0 bases from J, the junction kept 14 bases outside the gene matches. Per germline, CDR1 SEHNR and CDR2 FQNEAQ (reference sequence).

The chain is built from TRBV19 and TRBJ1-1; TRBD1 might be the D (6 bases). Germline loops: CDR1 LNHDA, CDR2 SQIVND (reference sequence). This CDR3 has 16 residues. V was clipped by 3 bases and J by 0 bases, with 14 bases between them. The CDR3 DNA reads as TGTGCCAGTAGTATTGTCAGGGGTAACGTGAACACTGAAGCTTTCTTT. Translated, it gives CASSIVRGNVNTEAFF.

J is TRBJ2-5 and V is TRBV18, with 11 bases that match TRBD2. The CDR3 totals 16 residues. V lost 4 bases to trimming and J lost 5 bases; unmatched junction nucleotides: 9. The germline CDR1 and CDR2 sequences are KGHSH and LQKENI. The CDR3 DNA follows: TGTGCCAGCTCACGACCCACTAGCGGGAGCCTGGAGACCCAGTACTTC. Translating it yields CASSRPTSGSLETQYF.

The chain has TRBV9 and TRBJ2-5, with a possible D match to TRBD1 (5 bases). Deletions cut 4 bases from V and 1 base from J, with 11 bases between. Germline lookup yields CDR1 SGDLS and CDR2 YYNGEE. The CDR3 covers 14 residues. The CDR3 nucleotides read TGTGCCAGCAGCACGCGACAGTCCCAAGAGACCCAGTACTTC. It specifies CASSTRQSQETQYF.

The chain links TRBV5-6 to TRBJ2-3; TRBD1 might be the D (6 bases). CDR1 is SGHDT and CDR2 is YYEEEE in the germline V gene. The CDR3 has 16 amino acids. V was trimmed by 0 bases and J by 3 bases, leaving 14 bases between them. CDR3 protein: CASSLASQGWTDTQYF. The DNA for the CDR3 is TGTGCCAGCAGCTTGGCCAGCCAGGGGTGGACAGATACGCAGTATTTT.